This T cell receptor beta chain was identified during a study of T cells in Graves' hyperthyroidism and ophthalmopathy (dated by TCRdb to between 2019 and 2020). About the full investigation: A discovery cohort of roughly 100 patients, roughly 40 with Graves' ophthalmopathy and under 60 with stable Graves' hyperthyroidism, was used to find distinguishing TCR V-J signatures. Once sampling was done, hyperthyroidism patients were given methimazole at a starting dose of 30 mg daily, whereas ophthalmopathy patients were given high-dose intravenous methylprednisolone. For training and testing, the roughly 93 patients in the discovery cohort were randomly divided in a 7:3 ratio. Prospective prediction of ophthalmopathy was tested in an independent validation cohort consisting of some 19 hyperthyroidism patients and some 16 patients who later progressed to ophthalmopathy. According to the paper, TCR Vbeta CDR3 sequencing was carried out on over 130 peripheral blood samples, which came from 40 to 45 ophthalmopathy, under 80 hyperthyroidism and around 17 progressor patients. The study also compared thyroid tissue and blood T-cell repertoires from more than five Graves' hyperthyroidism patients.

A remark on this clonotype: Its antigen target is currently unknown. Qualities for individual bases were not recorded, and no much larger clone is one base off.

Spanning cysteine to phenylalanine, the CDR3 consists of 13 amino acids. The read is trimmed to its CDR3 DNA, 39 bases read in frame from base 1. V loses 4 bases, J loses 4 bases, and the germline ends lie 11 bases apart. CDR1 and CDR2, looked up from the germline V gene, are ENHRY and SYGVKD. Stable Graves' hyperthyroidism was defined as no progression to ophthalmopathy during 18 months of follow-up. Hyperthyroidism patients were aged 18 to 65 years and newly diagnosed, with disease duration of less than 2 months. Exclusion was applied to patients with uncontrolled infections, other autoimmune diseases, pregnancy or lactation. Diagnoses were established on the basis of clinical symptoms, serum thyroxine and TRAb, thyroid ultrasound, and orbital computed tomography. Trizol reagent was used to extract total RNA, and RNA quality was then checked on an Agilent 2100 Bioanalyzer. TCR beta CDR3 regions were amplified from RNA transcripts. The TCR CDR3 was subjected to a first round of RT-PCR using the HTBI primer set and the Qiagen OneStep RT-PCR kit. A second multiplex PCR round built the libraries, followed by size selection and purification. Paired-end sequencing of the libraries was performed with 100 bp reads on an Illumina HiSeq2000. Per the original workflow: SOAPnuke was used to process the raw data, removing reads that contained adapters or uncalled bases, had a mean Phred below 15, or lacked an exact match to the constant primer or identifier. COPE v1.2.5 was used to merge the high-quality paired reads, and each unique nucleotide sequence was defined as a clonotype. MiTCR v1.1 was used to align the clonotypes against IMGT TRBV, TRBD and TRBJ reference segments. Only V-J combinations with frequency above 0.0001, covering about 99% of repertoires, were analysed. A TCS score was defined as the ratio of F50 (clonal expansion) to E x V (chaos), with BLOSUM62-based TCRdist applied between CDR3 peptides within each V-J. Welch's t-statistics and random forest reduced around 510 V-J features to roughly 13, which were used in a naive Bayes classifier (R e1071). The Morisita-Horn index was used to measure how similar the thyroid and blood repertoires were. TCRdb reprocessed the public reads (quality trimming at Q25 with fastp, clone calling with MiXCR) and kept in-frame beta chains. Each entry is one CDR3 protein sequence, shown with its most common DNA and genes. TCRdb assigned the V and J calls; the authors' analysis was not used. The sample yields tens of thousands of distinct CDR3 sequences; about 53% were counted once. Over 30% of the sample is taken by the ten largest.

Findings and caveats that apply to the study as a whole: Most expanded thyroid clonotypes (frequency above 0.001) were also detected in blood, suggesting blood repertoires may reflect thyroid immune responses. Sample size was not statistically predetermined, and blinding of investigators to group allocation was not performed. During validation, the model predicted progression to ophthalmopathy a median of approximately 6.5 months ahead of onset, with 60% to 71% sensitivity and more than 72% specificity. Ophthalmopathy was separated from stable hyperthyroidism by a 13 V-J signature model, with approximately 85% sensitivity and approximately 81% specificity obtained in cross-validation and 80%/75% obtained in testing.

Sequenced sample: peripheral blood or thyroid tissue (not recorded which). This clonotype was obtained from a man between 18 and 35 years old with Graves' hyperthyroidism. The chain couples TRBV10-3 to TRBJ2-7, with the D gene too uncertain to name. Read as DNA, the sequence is TGTGCCATCAGTGGCGGACCCCCTTACGAGCAGTACTTC. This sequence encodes CAISGGPPYEQYF.